This T cell receptor beta chain derives from a study of Ad26.COV2.S vaccination and SARS-CoV-2 variants. The repertoire was sequenced with immunoSEQ multiplex PCR; TCRdb's copy has only in-frame clones and lacks some. This table has 440,000 or so clones, less than 95% appearing once. On this clone itself: Its specificity is not known.

Findings and limits, study-wide: Greater spike-specific TCR breadth was seen in vaccine recipients than in placebo recipients. Total responses of T cells may have been underestimated by the analyses of TCR breadth and depth.

Germline V lookup: CDR1 SGHDN, CDR2 FVKESK. V was shortened by 2 bases and J by 2 bases, with 13 bases between the two germline ends. The CDR3 has 15 residues. The sample's treatment: roughly 18 received Ad26.COV2.S at low or high dose, single or two shots; five or six received placebo; per-sample allocation not given. After the first vaccine or placebo injection, samples were drawn on day 63. The sequenced sample was peripheral blood, obtained in a trial of Ad26.COV2.S vaccine versus placebo. This chain joins TRBV14 and TRBJ2-7; the D is unclear. This sequence originates from a person between 18 and 59 years old who received the Ad26.COV2.S COVID-19 vaccine or a placebo. The CDR3 nucleotides read TGTGCCAGCAGCCAATCGAGGCAGAGAACCTACGAGCAGTACTTC. Encoded protein: CASSQSRQRTYEQYF.